This TCR beta chain was found in a study of blood T cell repertoires in COVID-19. Whole-study context: PBMCs, B-cell-depleted T cells, or T cells were the source of the cDNA or gDNA that made up the material.

Those who participated ranged in age from about 18 to 89 years and resided in under 25 US areas. Clinical history reported by participants formed the basis on which cohorts were assigned. The CDR3 sequence is 11 residues long. Germline CDR1 and CDR2: SQVTM and ANQGSEA. Clones were read by immunoSEQ multiplex PCR, and TCRdb kept only the in-frame ones, dropping some. The sample consists of 250,000 to 350,000 clones, about nine tenths of them appearing once. The chain recombines TRBV29-1 with TRBJ1-1; D may be TRBD1 (5 bases). The sequence was collected from a man aged 55 to 70 who had recovered from COVID-19. The sample comprised PBMCs or T cells enriched from blood (not recorded which). CDR3: CRGDGYTEAFF. The DNA for the CDR3 is TGCAGAGGGGATGGGTACACTGAAGCTTTCTTT.